The 30 T cell receptor beta chains listed next were all sequenced from one sample in a study of cytomegalovirus exposure and HLA in healthy donors. The PCR was carried out with 60 Vbeta primers and 13 Jbeta primers. Using immunoSEQ multiplex PCR, the repertoire was profiled, and TCRdb retains in-frame clones only, with some absent. The sample yields roughly 140,000 clones, about 80% seen once. Input material: PBMCs. All receptors derive from a male donor in good health and CMV-seronegative.

The chain links TRBV5-1 to TRBJ1-5; D is possibly TRBD1 (5 bases). With 3 bases removed from V and 7 bases from J, the gap between germline ends came to 14 bases. The CDR3 is 14 amino acids. Germline-derived CDR1 and CDR2 are SGHRS and YFSETQ. The CDR3 DNA reads as TGCGCCAGCAGCTCCGGCCCGGGGGAACAGCCCCAGCATTTT. Translated, it gives CASSSGPGEQPQHF.

The chain uses TRBV6-5 and TRBJ1-5; possibly TRBD1 for D (5 bases). The CDR3 runs 15 residues. CDR1 and CDR2 from the germline V gene are MNHEY and SVGAGI. V lost 2 bases, J lost 2 bases, and 10 bases lay in between. Written as DNA, the CDR3 is TGTGCCAGCAGTTACACAGGTCTGGGCAATCAGCCCCAGCATTTT. It encodes CASSYTGLGNQPQHF.

The chain uses TRBV13 and TRBJ2-7; D is unclear. Germline CDR1 PRHDT, CDR2 FYEKMQ (reference sequence). The CDR3 has 13 residues. Trimming stripped 1 base from V and 6 bases from J, with 10 bases between. The CDR3 reads CASSLDRVAEQYF. DNA for the CDR3: TGTGCCAGCAGCTTAGACCGGGTGGCCGAGCAGTACTTC.

The V and J genes are TRBV21-1 and TRBJ2-3; the table's D call, TRBD2, has no DNA check behind it. TRBV21-1 is classified as a pseudogene. The CDR3 spans 12 residues. The CDR3 nucleotides read TGTGCCAGCAGCCGAATAGCAGATACGCAGTATTTT. Amino acids: CASSRIADTQYF.

J is TRBJ1-2 and V is TRBV6-5; perhaps TRBD1 as D (5 bases). Trimming stripped 6 bases from V and 1 base from J, with 9 bases between. The CDR3 loop spans 13 amino acids. Germline values: CDR1 MNHEY, CDR2 SVGAGI. In DNA, the CDR3 is TGTGCCAGCAGGCGGGACGATAACTATGGCTACACCTTC. Amino acids: CASRRDDNYGYTF.

The gene calls are TRBV7-2 and TRBJ2-7; 7 nucleotides align to TRBD1. J gave up 9 bases and V 4 bases, and 12 bases lay outside the gene matches. In germline, CDR1 is SGHTA, CDR2 FQGNSA. The CDR3 has 14 amino acids. The CDR3 DNA sequence: TGTGCCAGCAGCTCTGGGACAGCGGTTAGGGTGCAGTACTTC. Its translation is CASSSGTAVRVQYF.

This chain connects TRBV6-1 to TRBJ1-1; D gene unclear. This CDR3 has 13 amino acids. V was trimmed by 7 bases and J by 7 bases, leaving 16 bases between them. Germline CDR1 is MNHNS and CDR2 is SASEGT. The CDR3: CASNPRSPGEAFF. Written as DNA, the CDR3 is TGTGCCAGCAATCCTAGGTCCCCCGGTGAAGCTTTCTTT.

This clone is a singleton in its sample. V is TRBV7-8 and J is TRBJ2-3; TRBD2 agrees at 10 bases. From germline, CDR1 is SGHVS and CDR2 FQNEAQ. The CDR3 runs to 15 residues. Trimming took 6 bases from V and 3 from J; bases not matched to a gene: 6. CDR3 DNA sequence: TGTGCCAGCAGGAGAACTAGCGGGGCGACAGATACGCAGTATTTT. Amino acids: CASRRTSGATDTQYF.

CDR3 bases: TGCGCCAGCAGCCCCCAGGCAGGACAGGGCAGAGGCGAGCAGTACTTC. It codes for CASSPQAGQGRGEQYF. The chain links TRBV5-1 to TRBJ2-7, with TRBD1 identical over 8 bases. This CDR3 spans 16 amino acids. CDR1 and CDR2 (germline): SGHRS, YFSETQ. J gave up 6 bases and V 4 bases, and 15 bases lay outside the gene matches.

A note on this clone: At one boundary the junction diverges from the germline segment, which might be a read error. The same CDR3 also results from other DNA sequences found in this sample. This chain joins TRBV18 and TRBJ1-2; D gene uncertain. The CDR3 length is 15 residues. Germline CDR1 and CDR2: KGHSH and LQKENI. DNA for the CDR3: TGTGCCAGCTCACCACGGAGTCAGAGTCCTTATGGCTACACCTTT. Protein product: CASSPRSQSPYGYTF.

This chain connects TRBV4-3 to TRBJ1-1; 8 bases line up with TRBD1. The V gene end was trimmed by 0 bases and the J gene end by 8 bases; junction bases not matched to a gene: 5. Germline loops: CDR1 LGHNA, CDR2 YSLEER. The CDR3 loop spans 14 amino acids. DNA of the CDR3: TGCGCCAGCAGCCAAGATCCAGGGGGCGACGAAGCTTTCTTT. It specifies CASSQDPGGDEAFF.

The chain links TRBV5-1 to TRBJ1-5, with TRBD1 as a possible D gene (6 bases). Trimming pared 1 base from V and 7 bases from J, leaving 12 bases between. This CDR3 contains 14 residues. Per germline, CDR1 SGHRS and CDR2 YFSETQ. The CDR3 reads CASSLMGAGQPQHF. Here the CDR3 DNA reads TGCGCCAGCAGCTTGATGGGGGCAGGCCAGCCCCAGCATTTT.

The chain carries TRBV5-5 and TRBJ2-7; 7 bases line up with TRBD1. The CDR3 is 14 amino acids. Germline CDR1 SGHKS, CDR2 YYEKEE (reference sequence). The J segment lost 2 bases and the V segment lost 4 bases, leaving 6 bases of the junction unmatched. This CDR3 is CASSPQGFTYEQYF. CDR3 nucleotide sequence: TGTGCCAGCAGCCCACAGGGGTTCACCTACGAGCAGTACTTC.

The V and J genes are TRBV6-5 and TRBJ1-1; 9 nucleotides match TRBD1. Germline assignment: CDR1 MNHEY and CDR2 SVGAGI. The CDR3 has 14 amino acids. V lost 6 bases to trimming and J lost 3 bases; unmatched junction nucleotides: 5. This CDR3 is CASSTGQGYTEAFF. DNA of the CDR3: TGTGCCAGCAGCACAGGACAGGGGTACACTGAAGCTTTCTTT.

J is TRBJ1-2 and V is TRBV27, with D maybe TRBD1 (6 bases). This CDR3 has 15 amino acids. The V gene lost 1 base and the J gene lost 5 bases, with 14 bases spanning the gap. CDR1 and CDR2 (germline): MNHEY, SMNVEV (reference sequence). This chain's CDR3 is CASSLLGGQGYGYTF. The DNA for the CDR3 is TGTGCCAGCAGTTTATTGGGGGGGCAGGGATATGGCTACACCTTC.

The V and J genes are TRBV2 and TRBJ1-6, with TRBD1 identical over 7 bases. CDR1 SNHLY and CDR2 FYNNEI come from the germline V gene. The V segment lost 6 bases and the J segment 8 bases; nucleotides outside the gene matches: 10. The CDR3 has 15 amino acids. CDR3 in amino acids: CASRRLTGVDSPLHF. For the CDR3, the DNA is TGTGCCAGCAGGAGACTTACAGGGGTTGATTCACCCCTCCACTTT.

The chain has TRBV4-1 and TRBJ1-4; the D is unclear. The V end lost 1 base, the J end lost 8 bases, and 5 bases lay between the germline ends. The CDR3 runs to 12 residues. CDR1 and CDR2 (germline): MGHRA, YSYEKL. The CDR3 here is CASSQVREKLFF. The CDR3 coding sequence is TGCGCCAGCAGCCAAGTACGGGAAAAACTGTTTTTT.

The chain uses TRBV4-3 and TRBJ1-3; D remains ambiguous. The CDR3 spans 15 residues. Germline assignment: CDR1 LGHNA and CDR2 YSLEER. Trimming cost V 0 bases and J 0 bases, with 6 bases left between them. The CDR3 DNA sequence: TGCGCCAGCAGCCAAGAGTCGAGCTCTGGAAACACCATATATTTT. Translating it yields CASSQESSSGNTIYF.

The rearrangement links TRBV29-1 to TRBJ2-6, with 8 bases fitting TRBD2. V lost 4 bases to trimming and J lost 1 base; unmatched junction nucleotides: 3. CDR3 size: 15 residues. Germline values: CDR1 SQVTM, CDR2 ANQGSEA. The CDR3 reads CSVVGGASGANVLTF. The CDR3 bases are TGCAGCGTTGTCGGGGGGGCATCTGGGGCCAACGTCCTGACTTTC.

The V gene is TRBV7-8, the J gene TRBJ2-7, with D perhaps matching TRBD1 (6 bases). The CDR3 extends over 16 amino acids. Per the germline V gene, CDR1 is SGHVS and CDR2 is FQNEAQ. Trimming cost V 0 bases and J 2 bases, with 14 bases left between them. The CDR3 DNA sequence: TGTGCCAGCAGCTTAGCCCAAGACAGGCCCACCTACGAGCAGTACTTC. This sequence encodes CASSLAQDRPTYEQYF.

The chain has TRBV6-1 and TRBJ2-7; 7 nucleotides match TRBD2. The CDR3 runs 15 residues. V dropped 4 bases and J dropped 6; count of bases not matched to a gene: 12. Germline CDR1 is MNHNS and CDR2 is SASEGT. Written as DNA, the CDR3 is TGTGCCAGCAGTGCCCCGGGACTACCCTTGGTCGAGCAGTACTTC. Translating it yields CASSAPGLPLVEQYF.

The J gene is TRBJ2-1, the V gene TRBV7-2; D is perhaps TRBD2 (6 bases). Trimming removed 4 bases from V and 8 bases from J, with 12 bases in between. This CDR3 region has 13 residues. Germline values: CDR1 SGHTA, CDR2 FQGNSA. The CDR3: CASSYQRVDEQFF. CDR3 nucleotides: TGTGCCAGCAGCTATCAGCGGGTGGATGAGCAGTTCTTC.

This clone was picked up a small number of times. The chain couples TRBV7-9 to TRBJ2-7, with D uncertain. The CDR3 runs 11 residues. Germline V gene lookup returns CDR1 SEHNR and CDR2 FQNEAQ (reference sequence). Trimming cost V 3 bases and J 6 bases, with 6 bases left between them. Here the CDR3 reads CASSFGLEQYF. CDR3 sequence (DNA): TGTGCCAGCAGCTTTGGGCTCGAGCAGTACTTC.

The rearrangement joins TRBV7-2 to TRBJ2-7, with TRBD1 matching 9 bases. The CDR3 length is 14 residues. The germline V gene encodes CDR1 SGHTA and CDR2 FQGNSA. V was pared by 4 bases and J by 9 bases, with 10 bases of the junction left unmatched. The CDR3 nucleotides read TGTGCCAGCAGCTCGACAGGGGGAGCCCAGCGGCAGTACTTC. This translates into CASSSTGGAQRQYF.

V and J are TRBV10-2 and TRBJ1-2, with 7 bases aligning to TRBD1. V shed 4 bases, J shed 4 bases, and the junction held 3 bases outside the gene matches. The CDR3 runs 13 residues. Germline loops: CDR1 WSHSY, CDR2 SAAADI. The CDR3 nucleotides read TGCGCCAGCAGTGGGGACAGCTCCTATGGCTACACCTTC. This sequence encodes CASSGDSSYGYTF.

This CDR3 reads CASSRGLAGGGPDTQYF. The CDR3 bases are TGTGCCAGCAGTCGGGGACTAGCGGGGGGAGGCCCAGATACGCAGTATTTT. The rearrangement uses TRBV27 and TRBJ2-3, with TRBD2 matching over 15 bases. V shed 5 bases, J shed 4 bases, and the junction held 7 bases outside the gene matches. The CDR3 covers 17 residues. The germline CDR1 and CDR2 sequences are MNHEY and SMNVEV (reference sequence).

The chain combines TRBV7-9 with TRBJ2-7, with 7 bases identical to TRBD1. CDR1 is SEHNR, CDR2 FQNEAQ, per germline (reference sequence). This CDR3 is 14 amino acids long. V lost 2 bases, J lost 5 bases, and 6 bases stayed unmatched. DNA for the CDR3: TGTGCCAGCAGCTTACCAGGGACAGCACACGAGCAGTACTTC. As protein: CASSLPGTAHEQYF.

The CDR3 nucleotides are TGTGCCACCAGCAGAGATCCAGCGACGGAGACCCAGTACTTC. This gives the protein CATSRDPATETQYF. J is TRBJ2-5 and V is TRBV15; no firm D call. The CDR3 is 14 amino acids. With 0 bases removed from V and 5 bases from J, the gap between germline ends came to 10 bases. Germline V gives CDR1 LNHNV, CDR2 YYDKDF (reference sequence).

The genes are TRBV19 and TRBJ2-6, with a tentative D call TRBD1 (5 bases). Trimming took 4 bases from V and 12 from J, leaving 16 bases between them. The CDR3 loop spans 14 amino acids. Germline V CDR1 and CDR2: LNHDA, SQIVND (reference sequence). The CDR3 DNA reads TGTGCCAGTAGTAGCAGGGTTTCCGTAGGCGTCCTGACTTTC. Protein: CASSSRVSVGVLTF.

The chain is built from TRBV18 and TRBJ1-1; a possible D gene is TRBD1 (5 bases). Trimming removed 3 bases from V and 0 bases from J, with 11 bases in between. Germline CDR1 and CDR2: KGHSH and LQKENI. The CDR3 sequence is 15 residues long. The DNA of the CDR3 is TGTGCCAGCTCACCCCGGGGGGACTTGAACACTGAAGCTTTCTTT. Translated: CASSPRGDLNTEAFF.